The clone carrying this T cell receptor beta chain was recorded only once. This entry is derived from a study of T cell responses to AZD1222 COVID-19 vaccine. The CDR3 runs to 12 residues. Germline lookup yields CDR1 LGHDT and CDR2 YNNKEL (reference sequence). V was clipped by 5 bases and J by 4 bases, with 6 bases between them. TCRdb's copy holds only in-frame clones and misses some; the assay was immunoSEQ multiplex PCR. The sample records some 120,000 clones, around 93% being singletons. Sequenced material: peripheral blood, taken 28 days after the second AZD1222 dose. This clonotype originated in an adult who received the AZD1222 COVID-19 vaccine. This chain uses TRBV3-1 (or the pseudogene TRBV3-2) with TRBJ2-4; D ambiguous. DNA of the CDR3: TGTGCCAGCAGCTACAGTAAAAACATTCAGTACTTC. Translated: CASSYSKNIQYF.